This T cell receptor (beta chain) was profiled in a study of cytomegalovirus exposure and HLA in healthy donors. The CDR3 covers 10 residues. With respect to this clone: The target antigen is unknown.

Findings of the study overall: Most TCR sequences proved rare, with some public TCRs found in many donors. An analysis that came later showed most CMV-associated TCR beta chains appearing HLA-restricted. Reportedly, cytomegalovirus status was diagnosed with high sensitivity and specificity.

Use of 60 Vbeta and 13 Jbeta primers characterized the PCR. Here immunoSEQ multiplex PCR was the method, and the copy in TCRdb shows in-frame clones only, minus some. The sample records under 85,000 clones, just under 80% being singletons. The sequence was obtained from a woman aged 25 to 39 in good health and CMV-seronegative. The specimen was PBMCs. V gene TRBV12-2 combines with J gene TRBJ2-1; the table's D call, TRBD2, was not checked against the DNA. TRBV12-2 is flagged as a pseudogene. The CDR3 protein is CAKGCGPQFF. The CDR3 region has the DNA TGTGCAAAAGGCTGCGGTCCTCAGTTCTTC.